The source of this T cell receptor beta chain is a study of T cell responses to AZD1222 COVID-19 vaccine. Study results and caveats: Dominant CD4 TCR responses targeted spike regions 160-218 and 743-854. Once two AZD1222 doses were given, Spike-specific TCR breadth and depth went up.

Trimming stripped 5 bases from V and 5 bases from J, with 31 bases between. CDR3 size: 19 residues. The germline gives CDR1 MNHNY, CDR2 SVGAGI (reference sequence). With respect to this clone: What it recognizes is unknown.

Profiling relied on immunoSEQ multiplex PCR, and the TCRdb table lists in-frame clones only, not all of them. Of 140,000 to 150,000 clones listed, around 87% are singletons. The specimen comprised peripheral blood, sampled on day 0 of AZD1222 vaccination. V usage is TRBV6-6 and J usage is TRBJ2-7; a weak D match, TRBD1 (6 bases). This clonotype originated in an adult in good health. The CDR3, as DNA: TGTGCCAGCAGTCTCCGACAGGTCGTGTACCCCGGGGTGGGGGACGAGCAGTACTTC. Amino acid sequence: CASSLRQVVYPGVGDEQYF.